This record looks at one TCR beta chain sequence and its context. The antigen is undetermined. The data were obtained in a study of T cells after yellow fever vaccination. On the study more broadly: Preparing low-cell-number fractions relied on SMART-Seq v4 Ultra Low Input.

The ends were cut back, 5 bases at V and 2 bases at J, with 12 bases in the middle. CDR3 size: 14 residues. The germline gives CDR1 MNHEY, CDR2 SMNVEV (reference sequence). The 5'RACE template-switching step produced TCR cDNA and added a universal primer site and UMIs. Via MiXCR, TCRdb re-called the 5' RACE reads, giving one row per CDR3 protein. The profile shows fewer than 500,000 distinct CDR3 sequences, about 17% of them singletons. Study-wide results and limits: Contamination of FACS-sorted repertoires by abundant clonotypes from the bulk population could occur.

This clonotype originated in a man aged 18-30 years who received the YFV17D yellow fever vaccine. The sequenced sample was PBMCs, obtained before the yellow fever booster vaccination. This sequence joins TRBV27 and TRBJ2-5; D ambiguous. The CDR3 DNA sequence: TGTGCCAGCAGTGTAGCAGCGAATCAAGAGACCCAGTACTTC. The encoded protein is CASSVAANQETQYF.